The 17 T cell receptor beta chains reported below all come from one sample, sequenced in a study of T cell repertoires in cytomegalovirus infection. These TCRs are of unknown antigen specificity. Using its own MiXCR run on the reads, TCRdb lists one record per CDR3 protein. The table includes about 570,000 distinct CDR3 sequences, 40% detected once. Sequenced here: cultured PBMCs, sampled from culture after CMV antigen stimulation. The receptors come from a human donor in good health (CMV status not recorded). Some clones in this sample may be carry-over from other donors' samples.

V usage is TRBV4-2 and J usage is TRBJ1-4, with a weak D call TRBD1 (5 bases). The CDR3 length is 15 residues. Trimming pared 5 bases from V and 3 bases from J, leaving 13 bases between. Looked up from germline, CDR1 is LGHNA and CDR2 is YNFKEQ. The DNA of the CDR3 is TGTGCCAGCAGCGACGCTACGGGGCCTAATGAAAAACTGTTTTTT. Translation: CASSDATGPNEKLFF.

The table lists this clonotype with a few counts. The J gene is TRBJ2-1, the V gene TRBV11-2, with D tentatively TRBD2 (5 bases). Germline V gene data show CDR1 as SGHAT and CDR2 as FQNNGV. Trimming pared 0 bases from V and 6 bases from J, leaving 15 bases between. The CDR3 length is 16 residues. CDR3 residues: CASSLDLLVVPNEQFF. In DNA form, the CDR3 reads TGTGCCAGCAGCTTAGATTTACTAGTCGTACCCAATGAGCAGTTCTTC.

This clonotype has a single count. This chain links TRBV20-1 with TRBJ2-2, with D maybe TRBD1 (6 bases). The V end was cut by 5 bases, the J end by 6 bases, with 16 bases between. CDR1 DFQATT and CDR2 SNEGSKA come from the germline V gene (reference sequence). This CDR3 has 14 amino acids. The DNA of the CDR3 is TGCAGTGCTTTCGATGGGGGCGGGCCCGGGGAGCTGTTTTTT. This translates into CSAFDGGGPGELFF.

The chain links TRBV27 to TRBJ1-2, with 10 bases identical to TRBD1. Germline V gene lookup returns CDR1 MNHEY and CDR2 SMNVEV (reference sequence). The CDR3 has 14 residues. After removal of 6 bases from V and 6 bases from J, the junction contained 7 bases not matched to a gene. Written as DNA, the CDR3 is TGTGCCAGCAGCCGCCGGGACAGGGGCGATGGCTACACCTTC. Its protein product is CASSRRDRGDGYTF.

In this sample, this clonotype turned up many times. The V gene is TRBV7-2, the J gene TRBJ2-5; the match to TRBD1 covers 7 bases. The CDR3 totals 15 residues. From germline, CDR1 is SGHTA and CDR2 FQGNSA. The ends lost 2 bases at V and 5 bases at J; junction bases unmatched: 8. The CDR3 sequence: CASSLNQGVEETQYF. CDR3 coding DNA: TGTGCCAGCAGCTTAAACCAGGGGGTGGAGGAGACCCAGTACTTC.

The chain joins TRBV9 to TRBJ2-1; TRBD2 agrees at 12 bases. The CDR3 length is 18 residues. The germline V gene has CDR1 SGDLS and CDR2 YYNGEE. The V gene end was trimmed by 0 bases and the J gene end by 6 bases; junction bases not matched to a gene: 10. The CDR3 sequence: CASSVGPPGLAGSNEQFF. In DNA form, the CDR3 reads TGTGCCAGCAGCGTAGGCCCCCCTGGACTAGCGGGGTCCAATGAGCAGTTCTTC.

This clonotype was picked up a small number of times. The gene calls are TRBV12-3 or TRBV12-4 and TRBJ2-7; 11 nucleotides line up with TRBD2. V shed 7 bases, J shed 2 bases, and the junction held 4 bases outside the gene matches. The CDR3 runs to 14 residues. Here the CDR3 DNA reads TGTGCCAGCATCGGGACTAGCGGCCCCTACGAGCAGTACTTC. Translation: CASIGTSGPYEQYF.

This clonotype was seen a few times. The CDR3 reads CASSSTGIWEGYF. The CDR3 DNA is TGTGCCAGCAGCTCTACAGGGATTTGGGAGGGTTATTTT. V and J are TRBV7-2 and TRBJ2-3; D may be TRBD2 (7 bases). This CDR3 is built from 13 residues. Germline-derived CDR1 and CDR2 are SGHTA and FQGNSA. Trimming took off 4 bases at V and 15 bases at J, with 20 bases between the two ends.

This clonotype was counted only a few times. V gene TRBV12-3 or TRBV12-4 combines with J gene TRBJ1-6, with 8 bases that match TRBD1. The CDR3 contains 16 residues. The trim removed 2 bases at V and 7 bases at J, leaving 7 bases unmatched. The CDR3 protein is CASSLFSAGGNSPLHF. CDR3 DNA sequence: TGTGCCAGCAGTTTATTTTCCGCAGGGGGCAATTCACCCCTCCACTTT.

The genes are TRBV4-1 and TRBJ1-5; D gene ambiguous. The length of the CDR3 is 15 residues. CDR1 and CDR2 from the germline V gene are MGHRA and YSYEKL. V was shortened by 2 bases and J by 2 bases, with 10 bases between the two germline ends. DNA for the CDR3: TGCGCCAGCAGCCAAAGCTGGAGAGGCAATCAGCCCCAGCATTTT. It yields the protein CASSQSWRGNQPQHF.

CDR3 protein: CASSRTGSGGTEAFF. The CDR3 nucleotides are TGTGCCAGCAGTAGAACGGGTTCGGGAGGGACTGAAGCTTTCTTT. The V call is TRBV6-8, the J call TRBJ1-1, with D unclear. The ends were cut back, 5 bases at V and 5 bases at J, with 18 bases in the middle. CDR1 is MNHGY and CDR2 is SAAAGT in the germline V gene. The CDR3 sequence is 15 residues long.

J is TRBJ2-1 and V is TRBV20-1; TRBD2 matches at 7 bases. In germline, CDR1 is DFQATT, CDR2 SNEGSKA (reference sequence). The CDR3 has 16 amino acids. The V and J ends lost 0 bases and 5 bases, in that order; junction bases with no gene match: 10. DNA for the CDR3: TGCAGTGCTAGAGATGAAAGCGGGAAGGCGCACAATGAGCAGTTCTTC. As protein: CSARDESGKAHNEQFF.

The table lists this clonotype with many counts. The chain has TRBV7-2 and TRBJ2-3; unclear D gene. Deletions cut 5 bases from V and 5 bases from J, with 11 bases between. This CDR3 region has 13 residues. Per the germline V gene, CDR1 is SGHTA and CDR2 is FQGNSA. The CDR3 is CASSQNRRDTQYF. CDR3 coding DNA: TGTGCCAGCAGCCAGAACCGGAGAGATACGCAGTATTTT.

The rearrangement joins TRBV20-1 to TRBJ2-7, with no clear D. This CDR3 contains 13 residues. CDR1 and CDR2 from the germline V gene are DFQATT and SNEGSKA (reference sequence). Trimming removed 3 bases from V and 3 bases from J, with 12 bases in between. The CDR3 nucleotides read TGCAGTGCTAGTTTATTTCACGGCTACGAGCAGTACTTC. Translating gives CSASLFHGYEQYF.

The sample holds a few counts of this clonotype. The J gene is TRBJ1-2, the V gene TRBV5-5; 9 bases line up with TRBD1. The CDR3 is 13 amino acids. Looked up from germline, CDR1 is SGHKS and CDR2 is YYEKEE (reference sequence). V shed 7 bases, J shed 7 bases, and the junction held 8 bases outside the gene matches. CDR3 nucleotide sequence: TGTGCCAGCCAACTACAGGGGGCGGCTGGCTACACCTTC. Translating gives CASQLQGAAGYTF.

This clonotype was seen at least ten times. V usage is TRBV7-2 and J usage is TRBJ1-5; tentative D call: TRBD1 (5 bases). CDR1 is SGHTA and CDR2 is FQGNSA in the germline V gene. The ends were cut back, 4 bases at V and 5 bases at J, with 15 bases in the middle. The CDR3 consists of 15 residues. The CDR3 DNA reads TGTGCCAGCAGCTCGCAAACACGGGACGATCAGCCCCAGCATTTT. Its protein product is CASSSQTRDDQPQHF.

The V gene is TRBV10-3, the J gene TRBJ1-6; 7 bases align to TRBD1. Germline CDR1 and CDR2: ENHRY and SYGVKD. The CDR3 is 14 amino acids. After removal of 7 bases from V and 5 bases from J, the junction contained 5 bases not matched to a gene. CDR3 sequence reads: CAITRDSDNSPLHF. DNA for the CDR3: TGTGCCATCACTCGGGACAGTGATAATTCACCCCTCCACTTT.